This T cell receptor (beta chain) stems from a study of blood T cells in healthy people across ages. Trimming removed 6 bases from V and 5 bases from J; junction bases left unmatched: 6. Germline CDR1 and CDR2: KGHSH and LQKENI. The CDR3 totals 14 residues. With a J-beta primer mix and a sample-barcoded 5' primer, a second PCR ran about 7 to 11 cycles. A single record per CDR3 protein comes from TCRdb applying MiXCR to the 5' RACE reads. The sample holds 800,000 or so distinct CDR3 sequences, around 25% seen once. The same sample was also studied in work on T cells of mothers and their children.

This clonotype was obtained from a boy under 18 in good health. The sequencing sample was made of blood. The V gene is TRBV18, the J gene TRBJ2-1, with 8 positions matching TRBD2. The DNA of the CDR3 is TGTGCCAGCTCCCGGGAGGGGAGGGACAATGAGCAGTTCTTC. Translating gives CASSREGRDNEQFF.